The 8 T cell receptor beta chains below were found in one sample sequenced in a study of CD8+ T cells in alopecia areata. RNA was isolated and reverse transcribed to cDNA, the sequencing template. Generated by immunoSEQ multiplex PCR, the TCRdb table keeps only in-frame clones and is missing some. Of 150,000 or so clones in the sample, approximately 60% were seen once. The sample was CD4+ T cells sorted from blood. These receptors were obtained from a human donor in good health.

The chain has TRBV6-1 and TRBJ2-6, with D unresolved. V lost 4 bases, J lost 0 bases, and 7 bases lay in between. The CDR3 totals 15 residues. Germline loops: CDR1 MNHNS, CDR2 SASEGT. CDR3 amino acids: CASSATISGANVLTF. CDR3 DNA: TGTGCCAGCAGTGCGACGATCTCTGGGGCCAACGTCCTGACTTTC.

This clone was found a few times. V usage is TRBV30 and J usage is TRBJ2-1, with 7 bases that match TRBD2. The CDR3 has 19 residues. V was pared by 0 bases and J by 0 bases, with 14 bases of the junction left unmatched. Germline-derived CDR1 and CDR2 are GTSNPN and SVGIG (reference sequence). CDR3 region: CAWSVSRGSGHLSYNEQFF. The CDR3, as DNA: TGTGCCTGGAGTGTTAGCCGTGGTAGCGGGCACCTCTCCTACAATGAGCAGTTCTTC.

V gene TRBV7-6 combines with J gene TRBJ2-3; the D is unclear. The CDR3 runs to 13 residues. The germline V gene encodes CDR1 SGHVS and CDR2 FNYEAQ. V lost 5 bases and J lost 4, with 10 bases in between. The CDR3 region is CASSPQQADTQYF. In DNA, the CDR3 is TGTGCCAGCAGCCCACAGCAGGCAGATACGCAGTATTTT.

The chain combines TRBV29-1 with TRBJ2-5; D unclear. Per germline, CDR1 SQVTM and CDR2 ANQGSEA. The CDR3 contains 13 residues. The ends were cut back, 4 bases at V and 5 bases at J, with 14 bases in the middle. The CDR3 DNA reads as TGCAGCGTTGCTGGCCGGATGATGGAGACCCAGTACTTC. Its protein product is CSVAGRMMETQYF.

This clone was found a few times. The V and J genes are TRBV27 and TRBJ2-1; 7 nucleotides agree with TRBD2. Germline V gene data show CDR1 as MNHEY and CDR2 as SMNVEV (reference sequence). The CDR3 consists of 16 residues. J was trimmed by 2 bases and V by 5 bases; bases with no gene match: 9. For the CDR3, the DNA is TGTGCCAGCAGTCGATCAGCGGGACGCACCTACAATGAGCAGTTCTTC. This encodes CASSRSAGRTYNEQFF.

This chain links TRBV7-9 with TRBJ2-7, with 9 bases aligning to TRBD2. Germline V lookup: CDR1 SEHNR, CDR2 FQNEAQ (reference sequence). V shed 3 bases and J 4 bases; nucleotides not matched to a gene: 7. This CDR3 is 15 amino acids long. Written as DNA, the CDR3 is TGTGCCAGCAGCTTTTTAGCGGGAGTTCCGTACGAGCAGTACTTC. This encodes CASSFLAGVPYEQYF.

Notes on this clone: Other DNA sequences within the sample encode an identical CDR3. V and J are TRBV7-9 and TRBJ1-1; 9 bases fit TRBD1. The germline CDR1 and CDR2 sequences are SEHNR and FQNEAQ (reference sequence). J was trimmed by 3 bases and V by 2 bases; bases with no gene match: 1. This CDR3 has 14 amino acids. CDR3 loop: CASSLRDRDTEAFF. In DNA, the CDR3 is TGTGCCAGCAGCTTAAGGGACAGGGACACTGAAGCTTTCTTT.

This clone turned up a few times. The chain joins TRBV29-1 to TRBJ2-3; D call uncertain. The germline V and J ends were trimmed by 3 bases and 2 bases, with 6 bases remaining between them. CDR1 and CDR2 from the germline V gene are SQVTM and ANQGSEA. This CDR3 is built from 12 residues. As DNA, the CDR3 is TGCAGCGTTGATAGGGACACAGATACGCAGTATTTT. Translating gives CSVDRDTDTQYF.